The T cell receptor (beta chain) under discussion was sequenced for a study of OX40 agonist ivuxolimab in advanced cancers. Study-level information: A diagnosis of hepatocellular carcinoma, melanoma, renal cell or head and neck cancer was present in dose-escalation patients.

The CDR3 contains 9 residues. Using immunoSEQ multiplex PCR, the repertoire was profiled, and TCRdb retains in-frame clones only, with some absent. The table has about 43,000 clones, approximately 86% seen once; the top ten hold 30% to 35%. This clone was recorded a few times. This specimen consisted of CD4+ or CD8+ T cells sorted from blood, obtained in a trial of the OX40 agonist ivuxolimab. The receptor was derived from an adult with an advanced solid tumor such as melanoma, head and neck, liver or kidney cancer. The V call is TRBV21-1, the J call TRBJ2-7. TRBV21-1 is marked as a pseudogene. Here the CDR3 reads CARSYEQYF. The CDR3 coding sequence is TGTGCCAGATCCTACGAGCAGTACTTC.